This T cell receptor (beta chain) was recorded in a study of blood T cell repertoires in COVID-19. Study overall: PBMCs, B-cell-depleted T cells, or T cells were the source of the cDNA or gDNA that made up the material.

Original data processing: Quantification of nucleated cells was approximated via reference gene primer amplification. Repertoires were generated with immunoSEQ multiplex PCR, while TCRdb's copy carries only in-frame clones and drops some. The V and J calls and clone size come from that table; D and trimming were worked out from the DNA. The sample shows 30,000 to 35,000 clones, about 92% of them seen only once. The CDR3 is 14 amino acids. This receptor was obtained from a man aged 80 or over with acute or convalescent COVID-19. This rearrangement joins TRBV12-2 to TRBJ1-1; the table's D call, TRBD1, has no DNA check behind it. TRBV12-2 is flagged as a pseudogene. Sequenced: peripheral blood. CDR3 DNA: TGTGCAAGTCGCCCAGGGGGTTTCGGTACTGAAGCTTTCTTT. This gives the protein CASRPGGFGTEAFF.